One sample yielded the 16 T cell receptor beta chains listed below, sequenced in a study of tumor-infiltrating lymphocytes in primary liver carcinoma. Each 20-30 mg portion of unsorted bulk tissue served as the source for co-extraction of RNA and DNA. A primer matching the constant region was used to make TCR beta cDNA from 500 to 650 ng of total RNA. Library construction for TCR beta comprised three nested multiplex PCR rounds performed with slightly modified ARM-PCR. TRBV1-TRBV30 forward primers paired with a C-beta reverse primer were used in the first two PCR rounds, which ran roughly 9 cycles each. From the multiplex PCR reads, TCRdb called clonotypes with MiXCR, one entry per CDR3 protein. The sample lists 80,000 or so distinct CDR3 sequences, roughly 69% seen once, with approximately 26% in the top ten. The sample was tumor-adjacent normal liver tissue. The receptors shown here come from a man in his forties with primary liver carcinoma and hepatitis B virus infection.

This clonotype was picked up a small number of times. A single base separates this from a much larger clone, so it may be a read error. Because it lacks the conserved phenylalanine or tryptophan at the end, this CDR3 is likely a read error. The CDR3 DNA follows: TGTGCCAGCAGCTTAGCCCAGGGGGGCGAGCAGTACTCC. Amino acid sequence: CASSLAQGGEQYS. The chain carries TRBV13 and TRBJ2-7; possibly TRBD1 for D (7 bases). The CDR3 spans 13 residues. From germline, CDR1 is PRHDT and CDR2 FYEKMQ (reference sequence). Trimming cost V 1 base and J 6 bases, with 10 bases left between them.

With respect to this clonotype: Just one base apart from a much larger clone, this may be a read error. The rearrangement links TRBV11-2 to TRBJ2-5; TRBD1 might be the D (5 bases). Trimming removed 5 bases at V and 5 bases at J, with 27 bases between. The CDR3 consists of 18 residues. The germline V gene encodes CDR1 SGHAT and CDR2 FQNNGV. The CDR3 bases are TGTGCCAGCAGCCCTAGTTCATTCCAGGGTATTGGGCGGGAGACCCAGTACTTC. It codes for CASSPSSFQGIGRETQYF.

On this clonotype itself: The germline gene is not matched at one end of the junction; a read error may be the cause. This CDR3 reads CASRGLRDGGQPQHF. DNA for the CDR3: TGTGCCAGCAGGGGCCTGAGGGACGGGGGTCAGCCCCAGCACTTT. The chain uses TRBV6-2 or TRBV6-3 and TRBJ1-5; D perhaps matches TRBD1 (5 bases). The CDR3 has 15 amino acids. Looked up from germline, CDR1 is MNHEY and CDR2 is SVGEGT.

This clonotype has at least ten counts. The genes are TRBV4-2 and TRBJ2-3; 10 bases line up with TRBD2. The CDR3 contains 18 residues. V shed 1 base and J 3 bases; nucleotides not matched to a gene: 10. Germline V gives CDR1 LGHNA, CDR2 YNFKEQ. In DNA form, the CDR3 reads TGTGCCAGCAGCCAAGTGGCGCTTCTAGCGGGAGCGACAGATACGCAGTATTTT. Residues: CASSQVALLAGATDTQYF.

Concerning this clonotype: This may come from a read error, since a much larger clone is one base off. The chain joins TRBV7-8 to TRBJ2-7; the D gene is possibly TRBD2 (6 bases). Trimming left V 5 bases short and J 7 bases short, with 21 bases between. The CDR3 contains 15 residues. Per the germline V gene, CDR1 is SGHVS and CDR2 is FQNEAQ. The CDR3 DNA reads as TGTGCCAGCAGCGTAATGGCGGGGAGCCGGGGGGAGCAGTACTTC. This codes for CASSVMAGSRGEQYF.

As to this clonotype: The junction differs from germline at one of its ends, possibly a read error. V and J are TRBV29-1 and TRBJ2-1; 15 positions agree with TRBD2. This CDR3 spans 16 amino acids. CDR1 SQVTM and CDR2 ANQGSEA come from the germline V gene. The CDR3 nucleotides are TGCAGTGGGACCGGGACTAGCGGGAGGCTTTACAATGAGCAGCTCTTC. It yields the protein CSGTGTSGRLYNEQLF.

A remark on this clonotype: The CDR3 does not close with the conserved phenylalanine or tryptophan, likely indicating a read error. The chain joins TRBV4-3 to TRBJ2-5; 11 bases line up with TRBD2. The CDR3 spans 17 residues. Per germline, CDR1 LGHNA and CDR2 YSLEER. This CDR3 is CTSSQAASGRTGEIQYS. The DNA of the CDR3 is TGCACCAGCAGCCAAGCGGCTAGCGGGAGGACTGGTGAGATCCAGTACTCC.

This clonotype was counted a few times. One end of the junction is discordant with germline, which a read error may explain. The genes are TRBV11-2 and TRBJ2-7; D gene uncertain. This CDR3 is 15 amino acids long. The germline V gene encodes CDR1 SGHAT and CDR2 FQNNGV. The DNA of the CDR3 is TGTTCCAGCAGCTTAGATGAGACCGAAACCTACGAGCAGTACTTC. Encoded protein: CSSSLDETETYEQYF.

CDR3: CASSPGLAGVGVELFF. CDR3 nucleotides: TGCGCCAGCAGCCCGGGACTGGCGGGAGTAGGCGTGGAGCTGTTTTTT. The chain combines TRBV5-1 with TRBJ2-2; 7 nucleotides agree with TRBD2. After removal of 4 bases from V and 10 bases from J, the junction contained 16 bases not matched to a gene. The CDR3 totals 16 residues. CDR1 and CDR2 from the germline V gene are SGHRS and YFSETQ.

The chain is built from TRBV6-2 or TRBV6-3 and TRBJ2-1, with TRBD2 matching 13 bases. The CDR3 is 13 amino acids. The germline CDR1 and CDR2 sequences are MNHEY and SVGEGT. The CDR3 sequence: CSNGLAGVNEQFF. The CDR3 nucleotides are TGTTCCAACGGACTAGCGGGAGTGAATGAGCAGTTCTTC.

The chain recombines TRBV10-3 with TRBJ2-2; 7 positions agree with TRBD2. Trimming removed 6 bases from V and 14 bases from J; junction bases left unmatched: 15. From germline, CDR1 is ENHRY and CDR2 SYGVKD. The CDR3 is 14 amino acids. CDR3 sequence: CAIRERDDTGGLFF. The DNA for the CDR3 is TGTGCCATCAGGGAGCGGGACGACACCGGGGGACTGTTTTTT.

Comments on this clonotype: This clone may be a read error of a much larger clone one base away. The V call is TRBV28, the J call TRBJ2-5; D might be TRBD1 (6 bases). This CDR3 is 14 amino acids long. Germline CDR1 MDHEN, CDR2 SYDVKM. V lost 4 bases and J lost 7, with 16 bases in between. CDR3 in DNA: TGTGCCAGCAGTTGGTCTAGGAGAGGGGGGACCCAGTACTTC. It is translated as CASSWSRRGGTQYF.

The chain has TRBV11-2 and TRBJ1-6, with a tentative D call TRBD1 (6 bases). V shed 6 bases and J shed 10 bases, with 19 bases lying between them. CDR3 length: 15 residues. CDR1 and CDR2 (germline): SGHAT, FQNNGV. CDR3 in amino acids: CASRLTGQSGSPLHF. The DNA for the CDR3 is TGTGCCAGCAGATTAACCGGACAGAGCGGATCACCCCTCCACTTT.

This clonotype was found once. The junction departs from the called germline gene at one end, perhaps through a read error. The chain combines TRBV11-2 with TRBJ2-1; the D is unclear. The germline V gene has CDR1 SGHAT and CDR2 FQNNGV. The CDR3 spans 15 residues. The CDR3 region has the DNA TGCGCCAGCAGCGTCCCCCTGGGGTACTGCAATGAGCAGTTCTTC. This gives the protein CASSVPLGYCNEQFF.

For this clonotype: A junction boundary mismatches the germline segment, possibly from a read error. V gene TRBV29-1 combines with J gene TRBJ2-1; no firm D call. In germline, CDR1 is SQVTM, CDR2 ANQGSEA. The length of the CDR3 is 16 residues. CDR3 sequence (DNA): TGCAGCGCTGAAGGCCGAGAGGAGATGGCTTACAATGAGCAGTTCTTC. Protein sequence: CSAEGREEMAYNEQFF.

Worth noting for this clonotype: Because the CDR3 is missing its conserved closing phenylalanine or tryptophan, this is likely a read error. The chain has TRBV11-2 and TRBJ1-4, with D unclear. Germline V gene lookup returns CDR1 SGHAT and CDR2 FQNNGV. Trimming took off 8 bases at V and 4 bases at J, with 17 bases between the two ends. CDR3 length: 15 amino acids. The CDR3 loop is CASVLDGFDNEKLFL. As DNA, the CDR3 is TGTGCCAGCGTCTTAGACGGGTTCGATAATGAAAAACTGTTTTTA.